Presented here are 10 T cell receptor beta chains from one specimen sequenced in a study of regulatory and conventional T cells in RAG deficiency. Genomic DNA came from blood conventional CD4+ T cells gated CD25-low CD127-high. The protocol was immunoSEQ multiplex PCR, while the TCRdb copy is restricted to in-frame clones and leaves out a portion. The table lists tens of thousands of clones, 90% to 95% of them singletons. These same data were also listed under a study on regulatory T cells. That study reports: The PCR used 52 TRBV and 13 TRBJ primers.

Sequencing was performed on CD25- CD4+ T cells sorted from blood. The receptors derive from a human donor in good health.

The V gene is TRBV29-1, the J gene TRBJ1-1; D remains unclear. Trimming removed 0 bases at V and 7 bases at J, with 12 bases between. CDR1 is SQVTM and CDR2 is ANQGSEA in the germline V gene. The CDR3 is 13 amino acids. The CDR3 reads CSVEDLGGSEAFF. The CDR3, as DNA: TGCAGCGTTGAAGATCTGGGCGGGAGTGAAGCTTTCTTT.

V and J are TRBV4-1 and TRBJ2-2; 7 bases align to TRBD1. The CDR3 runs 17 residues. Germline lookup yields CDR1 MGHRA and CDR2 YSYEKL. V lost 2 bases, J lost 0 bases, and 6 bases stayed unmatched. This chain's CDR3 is CASSQNRDSANTGELFF. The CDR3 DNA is TGCGCCAGCAGCCAAAACCGGGACAGCGCGAACACCGGGGAGCTGTTTTTT.

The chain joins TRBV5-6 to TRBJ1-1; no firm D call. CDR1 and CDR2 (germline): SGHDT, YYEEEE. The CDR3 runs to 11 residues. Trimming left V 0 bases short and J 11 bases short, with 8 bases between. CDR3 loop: CASSLGHHAFF. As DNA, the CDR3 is TGTGCCAGCAGCTTGGGACATCACGCTTTCTTT. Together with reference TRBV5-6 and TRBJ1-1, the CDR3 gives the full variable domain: DAGVTQSPTHLIKTRGQQVTLRCSPKSGHDTVSWYQQALGQGPQFIFQYYEEEERQRGNFPDRFSGHQFPNYSSELNVNALLLGDSALYLCASSLGHHAFFGQGTRLTVV.

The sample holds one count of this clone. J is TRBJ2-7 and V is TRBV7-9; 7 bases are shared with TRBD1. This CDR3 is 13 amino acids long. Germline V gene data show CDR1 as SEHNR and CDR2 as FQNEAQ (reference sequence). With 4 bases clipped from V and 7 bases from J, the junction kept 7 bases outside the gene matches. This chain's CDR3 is CASSWTGLGEQYF. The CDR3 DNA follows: TGTGCCAGCAGCTGGACAGGTCTCGGGGAGCAGTACTTC.

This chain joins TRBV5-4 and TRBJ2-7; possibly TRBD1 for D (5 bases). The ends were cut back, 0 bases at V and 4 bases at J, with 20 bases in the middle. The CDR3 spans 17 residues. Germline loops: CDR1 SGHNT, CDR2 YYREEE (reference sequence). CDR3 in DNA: TGTGCCAGCAGCTTGGGAGGTCAGGGATCTTTACGGTACGAGCAGTACTTC. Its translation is CASSLGGQGSLRYEQYF.

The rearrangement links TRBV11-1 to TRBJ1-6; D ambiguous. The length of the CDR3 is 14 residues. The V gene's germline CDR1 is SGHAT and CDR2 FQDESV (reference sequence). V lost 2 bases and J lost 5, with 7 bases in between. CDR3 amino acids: CASSLNRNNSPLHF. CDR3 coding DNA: TGTGCCAGCAGCTTAAACAGAAATAATTCACCCCTCCACTTT.

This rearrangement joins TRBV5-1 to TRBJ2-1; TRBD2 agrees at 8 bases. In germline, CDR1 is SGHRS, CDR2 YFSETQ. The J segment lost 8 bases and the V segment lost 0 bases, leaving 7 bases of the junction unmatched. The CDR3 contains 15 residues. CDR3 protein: CASSLDSGGLDEQFF. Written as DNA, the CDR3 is TGCGCCAGCAGCTTGGATTCGGGGGGGCTGGATGAGCAGTTCTTC.

The CDR3 DNA reads as TGCGCCAGCAGCCCCCCAGCGAACACCGGGGAGCTGTTTTTT. Its protein is CASSPPANTGELFF. V gene TRBV5-1 combines with J gene TRBJ2-2; D is uncertain. CDR3 length: 14 residues. Per the germline V gene, CDR1 is SGHRS and CDR2 is YFSETQ. Trimming left V 4 bases short and J 0 bases short, with 7 bases between.

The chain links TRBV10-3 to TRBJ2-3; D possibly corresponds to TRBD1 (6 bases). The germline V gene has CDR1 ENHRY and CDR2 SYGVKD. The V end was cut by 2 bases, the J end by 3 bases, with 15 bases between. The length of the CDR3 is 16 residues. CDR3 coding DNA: TGTGCCATCAGTGAGGCGGCAGGGGCTAGAACAGATACGCAGTATTTT. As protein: CAISEAAGARTDTQYF.

The CDR3, as DNA: TGTGCCAGCAGTTTAGGGGATGACAGGGCACCTGAAGCTTTCTTT. This sequence encodes CASSLGDDRAPEAFF. The rearrangement links TRBV27 to TRBJ1-1, with 7 bases lining up with TRBD1. CDR3 length equals 15 residues. Germline assignment: CDR1 MNHEY and CDR2 SMNVEV (reference sequence). With V trimmed by 2 bases and J by 6 bases, 9 bases remained unmatched.